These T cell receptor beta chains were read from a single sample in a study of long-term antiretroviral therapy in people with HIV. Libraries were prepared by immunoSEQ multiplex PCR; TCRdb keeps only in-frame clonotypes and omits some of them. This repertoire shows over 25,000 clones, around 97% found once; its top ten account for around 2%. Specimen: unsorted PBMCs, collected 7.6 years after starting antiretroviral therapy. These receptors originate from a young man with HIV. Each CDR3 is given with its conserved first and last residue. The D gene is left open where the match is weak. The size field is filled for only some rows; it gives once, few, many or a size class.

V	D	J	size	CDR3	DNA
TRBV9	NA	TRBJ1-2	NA	CASSVDTGFYGYTF	TGTGCCAGCAGCGTAGATACCGGCTTCTATGGCTACACCTTC
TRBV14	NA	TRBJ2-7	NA	CASSQHHSSYEQYF	TGTGCCAGCAGCCAACACCACAGCTCCTACGAGCAGTACTTC
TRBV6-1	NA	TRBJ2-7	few	CASREQDREGLYEQYF	TGTGCCAGCAGAGAACAGGACAGGGAGGGACTCTACGAGCAGTACTTC
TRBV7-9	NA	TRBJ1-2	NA	CASSFLPGAGAGDYGYTF	TGTGCCAGCAGCTTCCTCCCTGGGGCCGGGGCCGGGGACTATGGCTACACCTTC
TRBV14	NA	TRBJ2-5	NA	CASSQEGRETQYF	TGTGCCAGCAGCCAAGAAGGGAGAGAGACCCAGTACTTC
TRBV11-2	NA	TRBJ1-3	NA	CASSSNMGAYTIYF	TGTGCCAGCAGCTCGAACATGGGCGCCTACACCATATATTTT
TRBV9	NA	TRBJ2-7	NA	CASSVGGLSYEQYF	TGTGCCAGCAGCGTAGGGGGATTGTCCTACGAGCAGTACTTC
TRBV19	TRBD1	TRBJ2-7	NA	CATSTPGGYEQYF	TGTGCCACCTCAACCCCAGGGGGCTACGAGCAGTACTTC
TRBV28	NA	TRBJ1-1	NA	CASSPPRANTEAFF	TGTGCCAGCAGTCCCCCCAGGGCGAACACTGAAGCTTTCTTT
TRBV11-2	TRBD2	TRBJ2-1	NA	CASSLNAGTSGRGNEQFF	TGTGCCAGCAGCTTAAACGCCGGGACTAGCGGGAGAGGGAATGAGCAGTTCTTC
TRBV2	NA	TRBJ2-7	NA	CASSLRGLSYEQYF	TGTGCCAGCAGCCTCAGGGGCCTTTCCTACGAGCAGTACTTC
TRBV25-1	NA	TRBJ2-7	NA	CASSGGPDNEQYF	TGTGCCAGCAGCGGAGGACCAGACAACGAGCAGTACTTC